The entry below gives a single T cell receptor beta chain sequence along with its context. Trimming cost V 5 bases and J 5 bases; bases outside gene matches: 9. Germline values: CDR1 KGHSH, CDR2 LQKENI. The CDR3 is 16 residues long. Clones were read by immunoSEQ multiplex PCR, and TCRdb kept only the in-frame ones, dropping some. The data hold more than 120,000 clones, with 75% to 90% observed a single time. The source of the sample is a study of radiation and T cells in renal cell carcinoma. Time point meaning: blood 4 weeks post-SBRT, at nephrectomy. Sample treatment: 15 Gy SBRT to primary tumor, nephrectomy 4 weeks later. The tumor was a clear cell renal cell carcinoma.

The TCR originated in a woman aged 50 to 60 with renal cell carcinoma. This chain connects TRBV18 to TRBJ2-1; TRBD2 matches 10 bases. This material consisted of blood, taken from a patient whose treatment included radiotherapy and nephrectomy. The CDR3 sequence is CASSSFRLAGDNEQFF. DNA of the CDR3: TGTGCCAGCTCATCTTTTCGCCTAGCGGGAGACAATGAGCAGTTCTTC. The full variable domain, completed using reference TRBV18 and TRBJ2-1, is NAGVMQNPRHLVRRRGQEARLRCSPMKGHSHVYWYRQLPEEGLKFMVYLQKENIIDESGMPKERFSAEFPKEGPSILRIQQVVRGDSAAYFCASSSFRLAGDNEQFFGPGTRLTVL.